This T cell receptor beta chain appears in the sequencing data of a study of T cells in Graves' hyperthyroidism and ophthalmopathy. Study-level points and caveats: Ophthalmopathy was told apart from stable hyperthyroidism by a 13 V-J model.

RNA transcripts were the template for amplifying TCR beta CDR3 regions. The TCR CDR3 was amplified in a first-round RT-PCR using the HTBI primer set. TCRdb re-called the multiplex PCR reads through MiXCR, storing one row per CDR3 protein. This table holds hundreds of thousands of distinct CDR3 sequences, just over 45% found once. The V end lost 1 base, the J end lost 3 bases, and 5 bases lay between the germline ends. CDR1 and CDR2 from the germline V gene are SGHRS and YFSETQ. This CDR3 comprises 14 residues. This clonotype was seen only a few times. Its matching antigen is unknown. The sequence derives from a woman younger than 35 with Graves' hyperthyroidism. The rearrangement uses TRBV5-1 and TRBJ1-6, with a tentative D call TRBD1 (5 bases). What was sequenced was peripheral blood or thyroid tissue (not recorded which). The DNA for the CDR3 is TGCGCCAGCAGCTTGCAGGGCTATAATTCACCCCTCCACTTT. Translation gives CASSLQGYNSPLHF.